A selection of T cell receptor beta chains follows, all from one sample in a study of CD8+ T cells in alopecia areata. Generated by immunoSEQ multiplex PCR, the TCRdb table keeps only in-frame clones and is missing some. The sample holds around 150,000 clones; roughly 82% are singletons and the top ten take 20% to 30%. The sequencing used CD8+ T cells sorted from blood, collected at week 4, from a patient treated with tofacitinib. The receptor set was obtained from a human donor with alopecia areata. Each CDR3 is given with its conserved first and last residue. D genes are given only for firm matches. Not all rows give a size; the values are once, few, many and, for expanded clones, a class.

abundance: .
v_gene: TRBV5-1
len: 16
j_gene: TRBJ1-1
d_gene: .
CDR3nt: TGCGCCAGCAGCACCCGTGGGGACAACCGCGGCCCTGAAGCTTTCTTT
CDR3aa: CASSTRGDNRGPEAFF

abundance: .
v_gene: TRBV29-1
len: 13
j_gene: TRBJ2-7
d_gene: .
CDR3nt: TGCAGCGTTGAAAATACAGACTCCTACGAGCAGTACTTC
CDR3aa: CSVENTDSYEQYF

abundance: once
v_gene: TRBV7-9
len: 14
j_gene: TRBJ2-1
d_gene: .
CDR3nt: TGTGCCAGCAGCTTAGTACGGGGCGTCGGGCAGCAGTTCTTC
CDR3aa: CASSLVRGVGQQFF

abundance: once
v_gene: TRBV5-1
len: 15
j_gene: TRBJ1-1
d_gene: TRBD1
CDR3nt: TGCGCCAGCAGCTTGGTGACGAGACAGGGGATTGAAGCTTTCTTT
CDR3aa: CASSLVTRQGIEAFF

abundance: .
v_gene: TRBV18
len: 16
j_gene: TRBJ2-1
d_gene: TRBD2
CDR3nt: TGTGCCAGCTCACTTACTAGCGGGGGCTCTTGGAATGAGCAGTTCTTC
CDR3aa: CASSLTSGGSWNEQFF

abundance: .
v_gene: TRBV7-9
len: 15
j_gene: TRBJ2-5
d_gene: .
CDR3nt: TGTGCCAGCAGCCCCCGGGACCCTTGGTTGGAGACCCAGTACTTC
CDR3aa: CASSPRDPWLETQYF

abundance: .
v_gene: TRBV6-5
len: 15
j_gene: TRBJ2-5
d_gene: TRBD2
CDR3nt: TGTGCCAGCAGTTACGCCGGGACTAGCAGAGAGACCCAGTACTTC
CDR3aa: CASSYAGTSRETQYF

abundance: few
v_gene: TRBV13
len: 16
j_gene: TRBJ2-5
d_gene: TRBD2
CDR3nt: TGTGCCAGCAGCGATGAGGCGGGGGGCTCACAAGAGACCCAGTACTTC
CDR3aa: CASSDEAGGSQETQYF

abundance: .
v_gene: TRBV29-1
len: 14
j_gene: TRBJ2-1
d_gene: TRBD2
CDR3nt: TGCAGCGACGAAGAGCGGGGGGGCGGCAATGAGCAGTTCTTC
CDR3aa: CSDEERGGGNEQFF

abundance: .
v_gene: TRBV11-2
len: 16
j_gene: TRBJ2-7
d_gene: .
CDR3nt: .
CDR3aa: CASSLDLWTRSHEQYF

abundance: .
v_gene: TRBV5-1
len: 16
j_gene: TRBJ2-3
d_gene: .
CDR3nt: TGCGCCAGCAGCTTCCAACAGGGTGCGGGCACAGATACGCAGTATTTT
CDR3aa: CASSFQQGAGTDTQYF